These T cell receptor beta chains were read from a single sample in a study of CD8 T cells in Susac syndrome. TCRdb re-called the immunoSEQ multiplex PCR reads with MiXCR, one entry per CDR3 protein. The sample holds about 83,000 distinct CDR3 sequences, about 95% seen once. The sequencing input was CD8+ T cells from PBMCs. The receptors originated from a human donor with Susac syndrome. Both conserved end residues are part of each CDR3. The D gene is left open where the match is weak. Only some rows state a clone size, as once, few, many or a class for expanded clones.

D gene: NA
clone size: NA
J gene: TRBJ1-1
V gene: TRBV7-8
CDR3 DNA: TGTGCCAGCAGCTTAAGGGCCGAAATGAACACTGAAGCTTTCTTT
CDR3 protein: CASSLRAEMNTEAFF

D gene: NA
clone size: NA
J gene: TRBJ1-1
V gene: TRBV15
CDR3 DNA: TGTGCCACCAGCAGTGACGACAGGAGAGCTTTGAACACTGAAGCTTTCTTT
CDR3 protein: CATSSDDRRALNTEAFF

D gene: NA
clone size: NA
J gene: TRBJ1-2
V gene: TRBV15
CDR3 DNA: TGTGCCACCAGCAGAGATCTCGGACACCCTAACTATGGCTACACCTTC
CDR3 protein: CATSRDLGHPNYGYTF

D gene: TRBD2
clone size: NA
J gene: TRBJ2-2
V gene: TRBV3-1
CDR3 DNA: TGTGCCAGCAGCCAGCGCGTGCTAGCGGGAGGAGAAACCGGGGAGCTGTTTTTT
CDR3 protein: CASSQRVLAGGETGELFF

D gene: NA
clone size: once
J gene: TRBJ2-1
V gene: TRBV20-1
CDR3 DNA: TGCAGTGCGCCGGACAGCAATGAGCAGTTCTTC
CDR3 protein: CSAPDSNEQFF

D gene: NA
clone size: NA
J gene: TRBJ1-5
V gene: TRBV15
CDR3 DNA: TGTGCCACCAGCAGGGACTTAGGCAATCAGCCCCAGCATTTT
CDR3 protein: CATSRDLGNQPQHF

D gene: TRBD2
clone size: NA
J gene: TRBJ2-5
V gene: TRBV9
CDR3 DNA: TGTGCCAGCAGCCCCCGACTAGCGTGGGGTCGGGAGACCCAGTACTTC
CDR3 protein: CASSPRLAWGRETQYF

D gene: NA
clone size: NA
J gene: TRBJ1-1
V gene: TRBV4-3
CDR3 DNA: TGCGCCAGCAGCCAAGCCCACGGTCACCCTGAAGCTTTCTTT
CDR3 protein: CASSQAHGHPEAFF

D gene: TRBD1
clone size: NA
J gene: TRBJ2-5
V gene: TRBV13
CDR3 DNA: TGTGCCAGCAGCTACGGGGACAGGGGGCAAGAGACCCAGTACTTC
CDR3 protein: CASSYGDRGQETQYF

D gene: NA
clone size: NA
J gene: TRBJ2-4
V gene: TRBV6-6
CDR3 DNA: TGTGCCAGCAGTTACCAAAACATTCAGTACTTC
CDR3 protein: CASSYQNIQYF

D gene: TRBD1
clone size: NA
J gene: TRBJ2-1
V gene: TRBV20-1
CDR3 DNA: TGCAGTGCTGGGGGTACCCGGGACAGCTACAATGAGCAGTTCTTC
CDR3 protein: CSAGGTRDSYNEQFF

D gene: TRBD2
clone size: NA
J gene: TRBJ2-7
V gene: TRBV29-1
CDR3 DNA: TGCAGCGCTATAGCGGGAGGGTACGAGCAGTACTTC
CDR3 protein: CSAIAGGYEQYF

D gene: NA
clone size: NA
J gene: TRBJ2-5
V gene: TRBV4-3
CDR3 DNA: TGCGCCAGCAGCTATGAAACGGGACCCCAAGAGACCCAGTACTTC
CDR3 protein: CASSYETGPQETQYF

D gene: NA
clone size: NA
J gene: TRBJ2-7
V gene: TRBV7-9
CDR3 DNA: TGTGCCACCTCTGCCGACGGGGATTCTTACGAGCAGTACTTC
CDR3 protein: CATSADGDSYEQYF

D gene: TRBD2
clone size: NA
J gene: TRBJ2-1
V gene: TRBV7-8
CDR3 DNA: TGTGCCAGCAGCTTAGCGGGACTAGCGGACAATGAGCAGTTCTTC
CDR3 protein: CASSLAGLADNEQFF

D gene: NA
clone size: NA
J gene: TRBJ2-2
V gene: TRBV5-6
CDR3 DNA: TGTGCCAGCAGCTTGGAGGGCGGGGAGCTGTTTTTT
CDR3 protein: CASSLEGGELFF

D gene: NA
clone size: NA
J gene: TRBJ2-5
V gene: TRBV18
CDR3 DNA: TGTGCCAGCTCACCGTACAGGGAAAAGACCCAGTACTTC
CDR3 protein: CASSPYREKTQYF

D gene: NA
clone size: once
J gene: TRBJ2-2
V gene: TRBV4-2
CDR3 DNA: TGTGCCAGCAGCCAAGATCAGTATAGCACCGGGGAGCTGTTTTTT
CDR3 protein: CASSQDQYSTGELFF

D gene: TRBD1
clone size: NA
J gene: TRBJ1-1
V gene: TRBV4-1
CDR3 DNA: TGCGCCAGCAGCCAGCGGACAGGGCCGAACACTGAAGCTTTCTTT
CDR3 protein: CASSQRTGPNTEAFF

D gene: TRBD2
clone size: NA
J gene: TRBJ2-5
V gene: TRBV9
CDR3 DNA: TGTGCCAGCAGCGTAGGTCAGCGGGGCCAAGAGACCCAGTACTTC
CDR3 protein: CASSVGQRGQETQYF

D gene: TRBD2
clone size: NA
J gene: TRBJ2-3
V gene: TRBV20-1
CDR3 DNA: TGCAGTGCTCGACCTAGCGGGGGGATCGATTGGGATACGCAGTATTTT
CDR3 protein: CSARPSGGIDWDTQYF

D gene: NA
clone size: NA
J gene: TRBJ2-5
V gene: TRBV18
CDR3 DNA: TGTGCCAGCTCACCAGGACCCCAAGAGACCCAGTACTTC
CDR3 protein: CASSPGPQETQYF

D gene: NA
clone size: NA
J gene: TRBJ2-1
V gene: TRBV15
CDR3 DNA: TGTGCCACCAGCGCGGGTCCGGGGGCTGCCTTTGGGAATGAGCAGTTCTTC
CDR3 protein: CATSAGPGAAFGNEQFF

D gene: NA
clone size: NA
J gene: TRBJ1-6
V gene: TRBV20-1
CDR3 DNA: TGCAGTGCTAGGACGGTTTGGGTCTGCTGTAGTTCACCCCTCCACTTT
CDR3 protein: CSARTVWVCCSSPLHF

D gene: NA
clone size: NA
J gene: TRBJ1-5
V gene: TRBV28
CDR3 DNA: TGTGCCAGCAGTATTCGGGGGGCGGGTAGCAATCAGCCCCAGCATTTT
CDR3 protein: CASSIRGAGSNQPQHF

D gene: NA
clone size: NA
J gene: TRBJ2-7
V gene: TRBV4-3
CDR3 DNA: TGCGCCAGCAGCCGGGTCAGGGGCTACGAGCAGTACTTC
CDR3 protein: CASSRVRGYEQYF

D gene: NA
clone size: NA
J gene: TRBJ2-7
V gene: TRBV27
CDR3 DNA: TGTGCCAGCCGCGGGACTCTGACCTACGAGCAGTACTTC
CDR3 protein: CASRGTLTYEQYF

D gene: TRBD2
clone size: NA
J gene: TRBJ2-1
V gene: TRBV20-1
CDR3 DNA: TGCAGTGCTAGAGGCAGGACTAGCCGGTACAATGAGCAGTTCTTC
CDR3 protein: CSARGRTSRYNEQFF

D gene: TRBD2
clone size: NA
J gene: TRBJ2-5
V gene: TRBV27
CDR3 DNA: TGTGCCAGCAGGCCGGGACTAGCCTACCAAGAGACCCAGTACTTC
CDR3 protein: CASRPGLAYQETQYF

D gene: NA
clone size: NA
J gene: TRBJ1-1
V gene: TRBV9
CDR3 DNA: TGTGCCAGCAGCGTAGGCTGGGCTACTGAAGCTTTCTTT
CDR3 protein: CASSVGWATEAFF

D gene: TRBD2
clone size: NA
J gene: TRBJ2-3
V gene: TRBV20-1
CDR3 DNA: TGCAGTGCTAGCGGGGGGGGCCTCAGCACAGATACGCAGTATTTT
CDR3 protein: CSASGGGLSTDTQYF

D gene: NA
clone size: NA
J gene: TRBJ1-2
V gene: TRBV6-5
CDR3 DNA: TGTGCCAGCAGTTATGACACCACAGTTCCCTATGGCTACACCTTC
CDR3 protein: CASSYDTTVPYGYTF

D gene: TRBD1
clone size: NA
J gene: TRBJ2-7
V gene: TRBV27
CDR3 DNA: TGTGCCAGCAGTCAACAGGGGTTCCACGAGCAGTACTTC
CDR3 protein: CASSQQGFHEQYF

D gene: NA
clone size: NA
J gene: TRBJ2-7
V gene: TRBV13
CDR3 DNA: TGTGCCAGCAGCTTAGGGGGGACCTACGAGCAGTACTTC
CDR3 protein: CASSLGGTYEQYF

D gene: NA
clone size: NA
J gene: TRBJ2-6
V gene: TRBV7-6
CDR3 DNA: TGTGCCAGCAGCTCCTTGGACGGCCCCTCTGGGGCCAACGTCCTGACTTTC
CDR3 protein: CASSSLDGPSGANVLTF

D gene: NA
clone size: NA
J gene: TRBJ2-2
V gene: TRBV4-3
CDR3 DNA: TGCGCCAGCAGCCAAGATGTACTAGCAGGCGGGGAGCTGTTTTTT
CDR3 protein: CASSQDVLAGGELFF

D gene: NA
clone size: once
J gene: TRBJ2-7
V gene: TRBV28
CDR3 DNA: TGTGCCAGCAGCGCCGTCGCCTACGAGCAGTACTTC
CDR3 protein: CASSAVAYEQYF

D gene: NA
clone size: NA
J gene: TRBJ1-5
V gene: TRBV27
CDR3 DNA: TGTGCCAGCAGTTCGGGGGTTACCTATCAGCCCCAGCATTTT
CDR3 protein: CASSSGVTYQPQHF

D gene: TRBD1
clone size: NA
J gene: TRBJ2-2
V gene: TRBV27
CDR3 DNA: TGTGCCAGCAGTCCCGCAACCCTAAGACAGGGGGCGAACACCGGGGAGCTGTTTTTT
CDR3 protein: CASSPATLRQGANTGELFF

D gene: NA
clone size: NA
J gene: TRBJ2-1
V gene: TRBV27
CDR3 DNA: TGTGCCAGCGCCTCTGGGGGGTTCTCCTACAATGAGCAGTTCTTC
CDR3 protein: CASASGGFSYNEQFF

D gene: NA
clone size: NA
J gene: TRBJ2-2
V gene: TRBV27
CDR3 DNA: TGTGCCAGCAGTTTATCCTTCACCGGACAGAACACCGGGGAGCTGTTTTTT
CDR3 protein: CASSLSFTGQNTGELFF

D gene: NA
clone size: NA
J gene: TRBJ1-2
V gene: TRBV4-2
CDR3 DNA: TGTGCCAGCAGCCAAGAGGCAGGGCCCTACTATGGCTACACCTTC
CDR3 protein: CASSQEAGPYYGYTF

D gene: NA
clone size: NA
J gene: TRBJ1-6
V gene: TRBV20-1
CDR3 DNA: TGCAGTGTTCGGACTGAGAATTCACCCCTCCACTTT
CDR3 protein: CSVRTENSPLHF

D gene: TRBD1
clone size: NA
J gene: TRBJ2-5
V gene: TRBV20-1
CDR3 DNA: TGCAGTGCTACCCGGGACAGACCTCCTGACCAAGAGACCCAGTACTTC
CDR3 protein: CSATRDRPPDQETQYF

D gene: NA
clone size: few
J gene: TRBJ2-7
V gene: TRBV7-2
CDR3 DNA: TGTGCCAGCAGTCCCTCCTCCTACGAGCAGTACTTC
CDR3 protein: CASSPSSYEQYF

D gene: NA
clone size: NA
J gene: TRBJ2-1
V gene: TRBV11-1
CDR3 DNA: TGTGCCAGCAGCTTAGCGTTCAATGAGCAGTTCTTC
CDR3 protein: CASSLAFNEQFF

D gene: NA
clone size: NA
J gene: TRBJ2-1
V gene: TRBV7-2
CDR3 DNA: TGTGCCAGCAGCTTAGCGCAGTTGGAGAGGGGTGAGCAGTTCTTC
CDR3 protein: CASSLAQLERGEQFF

D gene: TRBD2
clone size: NA
J gene: TRBJ2-1
V gene: TRBV25-1
CDR3 DNA: TGTGCCAGCAGAACCACTAGCGGGACCTACAATGAGCAGTTCTTC
CDR3 protein: CASRTTSGTYNEQFF

D gene: TRBD1
clone size: NA
J gene: TRBJ2-4
V gene: TRBV20-1
CDR3 DNA: TGCAGTGCTAGAGATGAGTTGGGACAGGGGGCCAAAAACATTCAGTACTTC
CDR3 protein: CSARDELGQGAKNIQYF